This T cell receptor (beta chain) was profiled in a study of blood T cell repertoires in COVID-19. Study in general: From the United States, Italy and Spain came samples of acute and convalescent COVID-19. T cells, B-cell-depleted T cells, or PBMCs provided the cDNA or gDNA that served as material.

The CDR3 runs to 17 residues. Germline values: CDR1 MNHEY, CDR2 SMNVEV (reference sequence). V shed 5 bases and J shed 0 bases, with 17 bases lying between them. As originally analysed: By means of reference gene primer amplification, nucleated cell counts were estimated. Profiled with immunoSEQ multiplex PCR; TCRdb holds only in-frame clones, not every one. Clonal size and the V and J genes are those of that table, whereas D and trimming came from the DNA. Among 390,000 or so clones listed, more than 80% were seen once. V and J are TRBV27 and TRBJ2-1; D unresolved. Sequenced: peripheral blood. The clonotype comes from a young woman with active or convalescent COVID-19. This CDR3 is CASSNWPLQSSYNEQFF. In DNA form, the CDR3 reads TGTGCCAGCAGTAACTGGCCGCTACAGAGCTCCTACAATGAGCAGTTCTTC.